The 25 T cell receptor beta chains presented below share a single source sample, sequenced in a study of OX40 agonist ivuxolimab in advanced cancers. Sequencing used immunoSEQ multiplex PCR; TCRdb keeps in-frame clones, though not all of them. Seen here are around 44,000 clones, around 90% observed once, and the top ten hold about 0.6%. Sequences were derived from CD4+ or CD8+ T cells sorted from blood, sampled in a trial of the OX40 agonist ivuxolimab. The receptors were sampled from an adult with an advanced solid tumor such as melanoma, head and neck, liver or kidney cancer.

The chain combines TRBV5-8 with TRBJ1-1; the match to TRBD1 covers 8 bases. The CDR3 totals 15 residues. J gave up 0 bases and V 3 bases, and 4 bases lay outside the gene matches. Germline V gives CDR1 SGHTS, CDR2 YDEGEE. CDR3 loop: CASSWGGQVNTEAFF. CDR3 nucleotide sequence: TGTGCCAGCAGCTGGGGGGGACAGGTGAACACTGAAGCTTTCTTT.

The J gene is TRBJ2-7, the V gene TRBV6-1; a possible D gene is TRBD1 (6 bases). CDR1 and CDR2 (germline): MNHNS, SASEGT. The CDR3 is 14 residues long. V was cut by 7 bases and J by 5 bases, with 18 bases left in between. The CDR3 is CASKSGQQHDEQYF. The CDR3 region has the DNA TGTGCCAGCAAATCCGGACAGCAACACGACGAGCAGTACTTC.

The gene calls are TRBV5-5 and TRBJ2-7; 7 bases match TRBD1. Per the germline V gene, CDR1 is SGHKS and CDR2 is YYEKEE (reference sequence). V lost 4 bases and J lost 4; bases outside the gene matches: 8. CDR3 length: 14 amino acids. The DNA of the CDR3 is TGTGCCAGCAGCGCCTCCGGGACAGTTTACGAGCAGTACTTC. This encodes CASSASGTVYEQYF.

The chain recombines TRBV18 with TRBJ2-7, with 8 positions matching TRBD2. CDR1 is KGHSH and CDR2 is LQKENI in the germline V gene. There are 15 residues in the CDR3. V lost 0 bases, J lost 4 bases, and 5 bases stayed unmatched. The CDR3 nucleotides read TGTGCCAGCTCACCACCGCGGGGGGCCGGGTACGAGCAGTACTTC. As protein: CASSPPRGAGYEQYF.

V gene TRBV7-2 combines with J gene TRBJ1-2; no definite D call. Germline assignment: CDR1 SGHTA and CDR2 FQGNSA. The CDR3 consists of 14 residues. V shed 2 bases and J shed 6 bases, with 13 bases lying between them. CDR3 amino acids: CASSLNSGPHGYTF. The CDR3 nucleotides are TGTGCCAGCAGCTTAAATTCCGGCCCCCATGGCTACACCTTC.

The V gene is TRBV7-8, the J gene TRBJ2-4; 11 bases line up with TRBD2. Trimming took 0 bases from V and 2 from J; bases not matched to a gene: 6. The CDR3 consists of 18 residues. The germline V gene has CDR1 SGHVS and CDR2 FQNEAQ. This chain's CDR3 is CASSLALRLAGSKNIQYF. CDR3 bases: TGTGCCAGCAGCTTAGCACTGAGACTAGCGGGGTCCAAAAACATTCAGTACTTC. The full variable domain, in which reference TRBV7-8 and TRBJ2-4 provide the parts outside the CDR3, is GAGVSQSPRYKVAKRGQDVALRCDPISGHVSLFWYQQALGQGPEFLTYFQNEAQLDKSGLPSDRFFAERPEGSVSTLKIQRTQQEDSAVYLCASSLALRLAGSKNIQYFGAGTRLSVL.

The DNA for the CDR3 is TGTGCCAGCAGCCCTGGGACGGCGAATTCACCCCTCCACTTT. It codes for CASSPGTANSPLHF. V gene TRBV14 combines with J gene TRBJ1-6, with TRBD1 as a possible D gene (5 bases). With 4 bases removed from V and 7 bases from J, the gap between germline ends came to 11 bases. This CDR3 is built from 14 residues. Germline CDR1 reads SGHDN; CDR2 reads FVKESK.

The V gene is TRBV7-6, the J gene TRBJ2-3; TRBD2 matches 15 bases. Unmatched junction bases numbered 12, after V lost 0 bases and J lost 5 bases. The CDR3 is 20 residues long. The germline V gene has CDR1 SGHVS and CDR2 FNYEAQ. CDR3 DNA: TGTGCCAGCAGCTTAGCCCTCCCGGGACTAGCGGGGGGCCGTAAAGATACGCAGTATTTT. This sequence encodes CASSLALPGLAGGRKDTQYF. Complete variable domain (other parts from reference TRBV7-6 and TRBJ2-3): GAGVSQSPRYKVTKRGQDVALRCDPISGHVSLYWYRQALGQGPEFLTYFNYEAQQDKSGLPNDRFSAERPEGSISTLTIQRTEQRDSAMYRCASSLALPGLAGGRKDTQYFGPGTRLTVL.

The J gene is TRBJ1-1, the V gene TRBV7-8; D is unclear. V lost 6 bases, J lost 1 base, and 6 bases lay in between. Germline V gene data show CDR1 as SGHVS and CDR2 as FQNEAQ. The CDR3 consists of 12 residues. The CDR3, as DNA: TGTGCCAGCAGAAACACGAACACTGAAGCTTTCTTT. Amino acids: CASRNTNTEAFF.

The DNA for the CDR3 is TGTGCCATCAGTGAGTCGGGGGACAACACAGATACGCAGTATTTT. Protein product: CAISESGDNTDTQYF. The genes are TRBV10-3 and TRBJ2-3, with D possibly TRBD1 on 6 matching bases. V was cut by 0 bases and J by 2 bases, with 9 bases left in between. CDR1 ENHRY and CDR2 SYGVKD come from the germline V gene. The CDR3 is made up of 15 amino acids.

The CDR3 DNA follows: TGTGCCAGCAGCGAAACCACGACAGCACCCTACGAGCAGTACTTC. It specifies CASSETTTAPYEQYF. The rearrangement uses TRBV7-3 and TRBJ2-7; a weak D match, TRBD1 (5 bases). V was trimmed by 5 bases and J by 2 bases, leaving 16 bases between them. The V gene's germline CDR1 is SGHTA and CDR2 FQGTGA. The CDR3 covers 15 residues.

The chain links TRBV7-2 to TRBJ1-6; D is perhaps TRBD1 (5 bases). Germline CDR1 reads SGHTA; CDR2 reads FQGNSA. V gave up 5 bases and J gave up 6 bases, with 14 bases separating them. There are 15 residues in the CDR3. The CDR3 nucleotides are TGTGCCAGCAGCCCGGGGGTGGCCGGTAATTCACCCCTCCACTTT. It specifies CASSPGVAGNSPLHF.

The chain joins TRBV7-2 to TRBJ2-2; D unclear. CDR3 length equals 14 residues. Germline V gives CDR1 SGHTA, CDR2 FQGNSA. Between the trimmed V and J ends, which lost 3 bases and 6 bases, there was a span of 11 bases. The CDR3 is CASSFNSRAGELFF. The DNA for the CDR3 is TGTGCCAGCAGCTTTAACTCTAGGGCCGGGGAGCTGTTTTTT. The complete variable domain, with remaining parts taken from reference TRBV7-2 and TRBJ2-2, reads GAGVSQSPSNKVTEKGKDVELRCDPISGHTALYWYRQSLGQGLEFLIYFQGNSAPDKSGLPSDRFSAERTGGSVSTLTIQRTQQEDSAVYLCASSFNSRAGELFFGEGSRLTVL.

The chain links TRBV10-3 to TRBJ1-2; 9 nucleotides align to TRBD1. Germline values: CDR1 ENHRY, CDR2 SYGVKD. V lost 6 bases and J lost 3; bases outside the gene matches: 5. This CDR3 spans 14 amino acids. This CDR3 reads CAIRRQGGDYGYTF. The CDR3 nucleotides are TGTGCCATCAGACGACAGGGGGGAGACTATGGCTACACCTTC.

V usage is TRBV6-6 and J usage is TRBJ1-6; unclear D gene. The CDR3 totals 14 residues. V was clipped by 2 bases and J by 8 bases, with 10 bases between them. CDR1 is MNHNY, CDR2 SVGAGI, per germline (reference sequence). CDR3 coding DNA: TGTGCCAGCAGTTACAAAGCCGATGATTCACCCCTCCACTTT. Residues: CASSYKADDSPLHF.

This chain uses TRBV19 with TRBJ1-1; the D gene is possibly TRBD1 (5 bases). CDR3 size: 14 residues. V lost 7 bases and J lost 2, with 14 bases in between. Looked up from germline, CDR1 is LNHDA and CDR2 is SQIVND (reference sequence). CDR3 nucleotide sequence: TGTGCCAGTAAGTCGGCCAGGGTTAACACTGAAGCTTTCTTT. It specifies CASKSARVNTEAFF.

This clone is a singleton in its sample. The chain joins TRBV7-6 to TRBJ2-2; D is perhaps TRBD1 (6 bases). Germline lookup yields CDR1 SGHVS and CDR2 FNYEAQ. This CDR3 is 17 amino acids long. V shed 0 bases and J shed 0 bases, with 11 bases lying between them. In DNA form, the CDR3 reads TGTGCCAGCAGCTTAGCGGGGGCAGTATCGAACACCGGGGAGCTGTTTTTT. Residues: CASSLAGAVSNTGELFF.

The rearrangement uses TRBV4-3 and TRBJ1-6, with 7 bases aligning to TRBD1. CDR1 is LGHNA and CDR2 is YSLEER in the germline V gene. The CDR3 contains 16 residues. With 2 bases clipped from V and 6 bases from J, the junction kept 7 bases outside the gene matches. The CDR3: CASSQTRQGGNSPLHF. CDR3 coding DNA: TGCGCCAGCAGCCAAACCCGACAGGGTGGTAATTCACCCCTCCACTTT.

In nucleotides, the CDR3 is TGTGCCTGGAACACGGGGGGCACAGATACGCAGTATTTT. This codes for CAWNTGGTDTQYF. This chain joins TRBV30 and TRBJ2-3, with a weak D call TRBD2 (6 bases). V shed 4 bases and J shed 1 base, with 9 bases lying between them. The germline V gene has CDR1 GTSNPN and CDR2 SVGIG (reference sequence). The CDR3 is 13 residues long.

With regard to this clone: Other DNA sequences within the sample encode an identical CDR3. The J gene is TRBJ2-2, the V gene TRBV7-6; the match to TRBD2 covers 8 bases. There are 17 residues in the CDR3. The germline V gene encodes CDR1 SGHVS and CDR2 FNYEAQ. Germline trimming cut 4 bases from V and 6 bases from J; bases unmatched to any gene: 13. The CDR3 region has the DNA TGTGCCAGCAGCTCCTGGACCCCGGGACTAGTCCCCGGGGAGCTGTTTTTT. It encodes CASSSWTPGLVPGELFF.

The chain couples TRBV2 to TRBJ2-7, with D hard to call. The CDR3 runs 12 residues. Trimming pared 7 bases from V and 4 bases from J, leaving 11 bases between. CDR1 is SNHLY and CDR2 is FYNNEI in the germline V gene. The CDR3 protein is CASIQYGYEQYF. For the CDR3, the DNA is TGTGCCAGCATTCAGTACGGATACGAGCAGTACTTC.

This chain connects TRBV11-3 to TRBJ2-7; D might be TRBD1 or TRBD2, each matching 5 bases. Trimming took off 5 bases at V and 0 bases at J, with 11 bases between the two ends. Germline V gene data show CDR1 as SGHNT and CDR2 as YENEEA. This CDR3 comprises 14 residues. In DNA, the CDR3 is TGTGCCAGCAGCCTCCGGGACGCCTCCTACGAGCAGTACTTC. This encodes CASSLRDASYEQYF.

This rearrangement joins TRBV30 to TRBJ1-6, with unresolved D. CDR1 GTSNPN and CDR2 SVGIG come from the germline V gene (reference sequence). The CDR3 has 17 residues. The V gene lost 4 bases and the J gene lost 13 bases, with 29 bases spanning the gap. The CDR3 region has the DNA TGTGCCTGGACCCCAATCTACTCCCGCGAAGCTAAGATCCCCCTCCACTTT. This sequence encodes CAWTPIYSREAKIPLHF. The full variable domain, in which reference TRBV30 and TRBJ1-6 provide the parts outside the CDR3, is SQTIHQWPATLVQPVGSPLSLECTVEGTSNPNLYWYRQAAGRGLQLLFYSVGIGQISSEVPQNLSASRPQDRQFILSSKKLLLSDSGFYLCAWTPIYSREAKIPLHFGNGTRLTVT.

The chain combines TRBV27 with TRBJ2-4; TRBD1 matches at 11 bases. Trimming removed 6 bases from V and 6 bases from J; junction bases left unmatched: 10. From germline, CDR1 is MNHEY and CDR2 SMNVEV (reference sequence). The CDR3 is 16 residues long. The CDR3 region is CASSPGQGVGGNIQYF. In DNA, the CDR3 is TGTGCCAGCAGCCCGGGACAGGGGGTTGGTGGAAACATTCAGTACTTC.

The chain employs TRBV13 and TRBJ1-4; TRBD1 matches at 8 bases. Germline-derived CDR1 and CDR2 are PRHDT and FYEKMQ (reference sequence). There are 14 residues in the CDR3. Trimming took 6 bases from V and 7 from J; bases not matched to a gene: 7. CDR3 residues: CASSRDRGGEKLFF. CDR3 DNA: TGTGCCAGCAGTCGCGACAGGGGAGGTGAAAAACTGTTTTTT. Combining the CDR3 with reference TRBV13 and TRBJ1-4 gives the whole variable domain AAGVIQSPRHLIKEKRETATLKCYPIPRHDTVYWYQQGPGQDPQFLISFYEKMQSDKGSIPDRFSAQQFSDYHSELNMSSLELGDSALYFCASSRDRGGEKLFFGSGTQLSVL.